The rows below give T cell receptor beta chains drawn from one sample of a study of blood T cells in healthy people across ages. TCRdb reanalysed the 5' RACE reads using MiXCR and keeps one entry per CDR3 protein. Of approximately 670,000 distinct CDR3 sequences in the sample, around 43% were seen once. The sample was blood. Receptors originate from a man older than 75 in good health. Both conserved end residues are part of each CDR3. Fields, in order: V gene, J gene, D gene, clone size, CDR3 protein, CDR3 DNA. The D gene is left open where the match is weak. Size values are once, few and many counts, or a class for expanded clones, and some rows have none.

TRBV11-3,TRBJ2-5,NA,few,CASSLTQYQETQYF,TGTGCCAGCAGCCTCACTCAGTACCAAGAGACCCAGTACTTC
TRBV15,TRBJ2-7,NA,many,CATSTYSGPSQYF,TGTGCCACCAGCACCTATAGCGGCCCTTCCCAGTACTTC
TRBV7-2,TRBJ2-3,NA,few,CASSFRRGIDTQYF,TGTGCCAGCAGCTTTAGGAGGGGCATAGATACGCAGTATTTT
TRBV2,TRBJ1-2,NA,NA,CASSVKGPYGYTF,TGTGCCAGCAGTGTTAAGGGACCCTATGGCTACACCTTC
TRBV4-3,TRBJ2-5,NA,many,CASSQVEGGLETQYF,TGCGCCAGCAGCCAAGTTGAGGGGGGCTTGGAGACCCAGTACTTC
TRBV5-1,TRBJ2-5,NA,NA,CASRAITKSRGTQYF,TGCGCCAGCAGAGCAATCACCAAAAGCCGGGGGACCCAGTACTTC
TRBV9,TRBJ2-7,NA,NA,CASSVTGLDEQYF,TGTGCCAGCAGCGTTACAGGCCTTGACGAGCAGTACTTC
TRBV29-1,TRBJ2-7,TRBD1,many,CSVEGPGTGLGYEQYF,TGCAGCGTTGAGGGTCCCGGGACAGGGCTTGGCTACGAGCAGTACTTC
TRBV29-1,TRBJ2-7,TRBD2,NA,CSFSGASSYNEQYF,TGCAGCTTTAGCGGGGCCTCCTCCTACAATGAGCAGTACTTC
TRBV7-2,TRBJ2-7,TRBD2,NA,CASSPSGQRGEQYF,TGTGCCAGCAGCCCAAGTGGCCAGCGGGGCGAGCAGTACTTC
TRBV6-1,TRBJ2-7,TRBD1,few,CASSEDRGLYEQYF,TGTGCCAGCAGTGAAGACAGGGGGCTCTACGAGCAGTACTTC
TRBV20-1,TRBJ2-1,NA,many,CSARDNINEQFF,TGCAGTGCTAGAGATAACATCAATGAGCAGTTCTTC
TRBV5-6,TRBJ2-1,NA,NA,CASSLTGDTSSYNEQFF,TGTGCCAGCAGCTTGACCGGGGACACGAGCTCCTACAATGAGCAGTTCTTC
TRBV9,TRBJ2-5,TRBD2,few,CASSANLAGVEEQYF,TGTGCCAGCAGCGCGAACCTAGCGGGGGTCGAAGAGCAGTACTTC
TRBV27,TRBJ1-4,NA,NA,CASSYEQGAEKLFF,TGTGCCAGCAGTTATGAACAGGGCGCCGAAAAACTGTTTTTT
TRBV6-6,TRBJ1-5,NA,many,CASTARQGNQPQHF,TGTGCCAGCACCGCGAGACAGGGCAATCAGCCCCAGCATTTT
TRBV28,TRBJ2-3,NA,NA,CASRRSGTGGSVQYF,TGTGCCAGCAGACGATCCGGGACTGGAGGGAGTGTGCAGTATTTT
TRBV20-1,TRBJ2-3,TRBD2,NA,CSARDEVLAGLDTQYF,TGCAGTGCTAGAGATGAAGTGTTAGCGGGATTAGATACGCAGTATTTT
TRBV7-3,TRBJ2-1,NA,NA,CASSPGASLLTQFF,TGTGCCAGCAGCCCGGGGGCTAGCCTATTAACGCAGTTCTTC
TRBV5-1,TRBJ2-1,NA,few,CASSLEFGEQFF,TGCGCCAGCAGCTTGGAGTTTGGTGAGCAGTTCTTC
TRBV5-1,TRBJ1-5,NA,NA,CASSLDGANQPQHF,TGCGCCAGCAGCTTGGACGGGGCTAATCAGCCCCAGCATTTT
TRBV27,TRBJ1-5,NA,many,CASSFGGGASGQPQHF,TGTGCCAGCAGTTTTGGCGGGGGGGCCTCGGGTCAGCCCCAGCATTTT
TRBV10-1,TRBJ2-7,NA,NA,CASSEFRGGEQYF,TGCGCCAGCAGTGAGTTTAGGGGCGGCGAGCAGTACTTC
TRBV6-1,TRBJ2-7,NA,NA,CASIVPGAVTYEQYF,TGTGCCAGCATTGTCCCGGGAGCTGTAACCTACGAGCAGTACTTC
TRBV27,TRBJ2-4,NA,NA,CASSDQRGNIQYF,TGTGCCAGCAGTGACCAACGTGGGAACATTCAGTACTTC
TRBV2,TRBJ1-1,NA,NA,CASSSSRSTEAFF,TGTGCCAGCAGCTCAAGCAGGAGCACTGAAGCTTTCTTT
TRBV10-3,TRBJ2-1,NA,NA,CAIRESGGNEQFF,TGTGCCATCCGTGAGTCCGGAGGCAATGAGCAGTTCTTC
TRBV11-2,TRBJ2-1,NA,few,CASSPGTSTYNEQFF,TGTGCCAGCAGCCCCGGGACGTCGACCTACAATGAGCAGTTCTTC